Detailed here is one TCR beta chain. Its antigen is currently not known. No base quality values were provided; no much bigger clone lies one nucleotide off. Other nucleotide sequences from this sample produce the same CDR3. Whole blood was collected in K2EDTA tubes by collaborating institutions according to the institutions' own protocols. For TCRbeta analysis, collaborators shipped samples in one of three forms: frozen whole blood, isolated PBMCs, or DNA extracted from either of those sample types. This record comes from a study of blood T cell repertoires in COVID-19 (dated by TCRdb to about 2020). Study-level background: Collaborator samples came from the United States, Italy and Spain and covered acute and convalescent phases of COVID-19. The material from the prospective study consisted of cDNA or gDNA derived from T cells, B-cell-depleted T cells, or PBMCs. Deeply sampled blood TCRbeta repertoires from subjects exposed to, actively infected with, or recovered from COVID-19 were included in the dataset. The repertoires were released in a freely available public database intended as a resource for research on the immune response to SARS-CoV-2. Samples came from the ongoing ImmuneRACE study (first 160 participants) plus 1,254 subjects from 6 global collaborators. Sample metadata almost always included a de-identified subject ID, COVID-19 status, age in years and sex. HLA class I and class II types, where available, came from metadata supplied by the sample provider rather than from assay-based typing.

The immunoSEQ Assay, a bias-controlled multiplex PCR, was used to amplify TCRbeta CDR3 regions from genomic DNA. Processing in the source paper ran as follows. The number of nucleated cells in each sample was estimated by amplification of reference gene primers within the assay. To quantify the absolute abundance of each unique TCRbeta CDR3 rearrangement, sequence reads were collapsed and filtered. For each sample, productive Simpson clonality was calculated as the square root of Simpson's diversity index over productive rearrangements. The table comes from immuneACCESS by way of TCRdb, which keeps in-frame sequences with V and J called. Part of the clones is missing from these tables; in studies checked, under half for an unresolved V gene and the rest for unknown reasons. V, J and clone size reflect that table, while D and trimming were determined from the DNA. In all, the sample holds 110,000 to 150,000 clones, and approximately 85% of those were seen once. The leading ten clones occupy roughly 4% of the sample.

Study-level results and caveats: The quantity of clinical and demographic metadata differed by source and by participant and was supplied without curation.

This clonotype originated in a woman aged 80 or over with acute or convalescent COVID-19. The specimen was peripheral blood.

The nucleotides read TGTGCCAGCAGTTTGAGGGACTATGGCTACACCTTC. The resulting protein is CASSLRDYGYTF. The sequence links TRBV28 to TRBJ1-2, with the identity of the D gene unclear. V is reduced by 3 bases and J by 3 bases, leaving a spacing of 5 bases between them. The CDR3 runs 12 residues from the cysteine to the phenylalanine. Left in the record is the CDR3 DNA by itself, 36 bases read in frame from the first base. Sequences MDHEN (CDR1) and SYDVKM (CDR2) are obtained from the germline V gene.